These 27 T cell receptor beta chains came from one sample sequenced in a study of blood T cell repertoires in COVID-19. The repertoire was sequenced with immunoSEQ multiplex PCR; TCRdb's copy has only in-frame clones and lacks some. The sample has some 240,000 clones; around 84% are singletons. Sample: peripheral blood. The origin of the receptors is a woman aged 40-49 years who had recovered from COVID-19.

This chain links TRBV28 with TRBJ1-1; D remains unclear. CDR3 size: 13 residues. V was clipped by 5 bases and J by 6 bases, with 13 bases between them. Germline CDR1 and CDR2: MDHEN and SYDVKM. DNA for the CDR3: TGTGCCAGCAGTCTCCGACCGGAGGCTGAAGCTTTCTTT. It specifies CASSLRPEAEAFF.

This clone was seen a single time. This rearrangement joins TRBV6-6 to TRBJ2-1, with a weak D call TRBD1 (6 bases). The CDR3 consists of 13 residues. In germline, CDR1 is MNHNY, CDR2 SVGAGI (reference sequence). Trimming left V 2 bases short and J 4 bases short, with 6 bases between. The CDR3 protein is CASSYTGYNEQFF. DNA for the CDR3: TGTGCCAGCAGTTACACAGGGTACAATGAGCAGTTCTTC.

The J gene is TRBJ2-7, the V gene TRBV7-9; 7 nucleotides match TRBD2. V shed 2 bases and J 1 base; nucleotides not matched to a gene: 14. Germline CDR1 SEHNR, CDR2 FQNEAQ (reference sequence). The CDR3 spans 18 residues. CDR3 DNA: TGTGCCAGCAGCTTACGCGGGGGAACAGACGGGGTATCCTACGAGCAGTACTTC. Its translation: CASSLRGGTDGVSYEQYF.

This clone has just a few counts. A much larger clone lies a single base off, so this may be a read error. This chain uses TRBV2 with TRBJ1-2; tentative D call: TRBD1 (6 bases). With 7 bases removed from V and 0 bases from J, the gap between germline ends came to 9 bases. The CDR3 loop spans 13 amino acids. Germline CDR1 is SNHLY and CDR2 is FYNNEI. The CDR3 protein is CASIRDTNYGYTF. As DNA, the CDR3 is TGTGCCAGCATCCGGGACACTAACTATGGCTACACCTTC.

The chain employs TRBV28 and TRBJ2-7; 8 bases map to TRBD2. This CDR3 comprises 13 residues. Germline V gives CDR1 MDHEN, CDR2 SYDVKM. V trimming: 7 bases; J trimming: 4 bases; junction bases outside the gene matches: 6. The CDR3 coding sequence is TGTGCCAGCATCCCAGCGGGGGTGTACGAGCAGTACTTC. It yields the protein CASIPAGVYEQYF. Filled out from reference TRBV28 and TRBJ2-7, the complete variable domain reads DVKVTQSSRYLVKRTGEKVFLECVQDMDHENMFWYRQDPGLGLRLIYFSYDVKMKEKGDIPEGYSVSREKKERFSLILESASTNQTSMYLCASIPAGVYEQYFGPGTRLTVT.

This clone has just one count. V and J are TRBV19 and TRBJ2-5; the match to TRBD1 covers 11 bases. The length of the CDR3 is 15 residues. V dropped 3 bases and J dropped 5; count of bases not matched to a gene: 5. Germline CDR1 reads LNHDA; CDR2 reads SQIVND (reference sequence). In DNA, the CDR3 is TGTGCCAGTAGTATCGGACAGGGGGCCTTTGAGACCCAGTACTTC. It is translated as CASSIGQGAFETQYF. Drawing the rest from reference TRBV19 and TRBJ2-5, the complete variable domain is DGGITQSPKYLFRKEGQNVTLSCEQNLNHDAMYWYRQDPGQGLRLIYYSQIVNDFQKGDIAEGYSVSREKKESFPLTVTSAQKNPTAFYLCASSIGQGAFETQYFGPGTRLLVL.

This chain joins TRBV7-9 and TRBJ1-5; the D is unclear. Between the trimmed V and J ends, which lost 2 bases and 6 bases, there was a span of 8 bases. Germline-derived CDR1 and CDR2 are SEHNR and FQNEAQ (reference sequence). The CDR3 runs 13 residues. The CDR3 is CASSLSWSQPQHF. For the CDR3, the DNA is TGTGCCAGCAGCTTAAGCTGGAGTCAGCCCCAGCATTTT.

The table lists this clone with a count of one. The chain has TRBV5-5 and TRBJ1-6; D is perhaps TRBD1 (6 bases). CDR3 size: 16 residues. V gave up 0 bases and J gave up 7 bases, with 14 bases separating them. Germline V lookup: CDR1 SGHKS, CDR2 YYEKEE (reference sequence). CDR3 in amino acids: CASSLDRASGNSPLHF. DNA for the CDR3: TGTGCCAGCAGCTTGGACAGGGCATCGGGCAATTCACCCCTCCACTTT.

This clone showed up just a few times. The J gene is TRBJ2-7, the V gene TRBV10-3; TRBD1 aligns across 10 bases. Germline lookup yields CDR1 ENHRY and CDR2 SYGVKD. The CDR3 runs to 14 residues. J was trimmed by 3 bases and V by 5 bases; bases with no gene match: 4. The CDR3 DNA follows: TGTGCCATCAGTACCGGGACAGGGGACTACGAGCAGTACTTC. It yields the protein CAISTGTGDYEQYF.

The chain carries TRBV13 and TRBJ2-7; 8 bases match TRBD2. The J segment lost 1 base and the V segment lost 5 bases, leaving 7 bases of the junction unmatched. The CDR3 covers 15 residues. The germline CDR1 and CDR2 sequences are PRHDT and FYEKMQ (reference sequence). DNA of the CDR3: TGTGCCAGCAGCGCGGGACTAGGGATTTCCTACGAGCAGTACTTC. Encoded protein: CASSAGLGISYEQYF.

The V and J genes are TRBV14 and TRBJ2-5, with 11 bases that match TRBD2. This CDR3 has 17 residues. In germline, CDR1 is SGHDN, CDR2 FVKESK. V lost 5 bases, J lost 6 bases, and 14 bases stayed unmatched. CDR3 in amino acids: CASSKRLSGGASQTQYF. The CDR3 DNA reads TGTGCCAGCAGCAAGAGGCTTAGCGGGGGGGCGTCGCAGACCCAGTACTTC.

The chain couples TRBV19 to TRBJ2-1; D unclear. The CDR3 is 13 amino acids. Germline V gene data show CDR1 as LNHDA and CDR2 as SQIVND (reference sequence). V gave up 5 bases and J gave up 8 bases, with 13 bases separating them. This CDR3 is CASSLLAVHEQFF. CDR3 nucleotide sequence: TGTGCCAGTAGTCTCCTCGCGGTCCATGAGCAGTTCTTC. Combining the CDR3 with reference TRBV19 and TRBJ2-1 gives the whole variable domain DGGITQSPKYLFRKEGQNVTLSCEQNLNHDAMYWYRQDPGQGLRLIYYSQIVNDFQKGDIAEGYSVSREKKESFPLTVTSAQKNPTAFYLCASSLLAVHEQFFGPGTRLTVL.

In its sample, this clone was seen a few times. The rearrangement joins TRBV3-1 (or the pseudogene TRBV3-2) to TRBJ1-1, with TRBD1 as a possible D gene (5 bases). The CDR3 spans 13 residues. The ends were cut back, 3 bases at V and 8 bases at J, with 13 bases in the middle. Germline V gene sequence: CDR1 LGHDT, CDR2 YNNKEL (reference sequence). CDR3 loop: CASSQPPPGEAFF. The CDR3 DNA reads as TGTGCCAGCAGCCAGCCCCCCCCAGGGGAAGCTTTCTTT.

A word on this clone: Different DNA sequences within this sample yield the same CDR3. The chain employs TRBV9 and TRBJ2-5; tentative D call: TRBD2 (6 bases). Germline values: CDR1 SGDLS, CDR2 YYNGEE. Trimming took 0 bases from V and 4 from J, leaving 10 bases between them. The CDR3 is 14 amino acids. CDR3 in DNA: TGTGCCAGCAGCGTAGGGGCCGGGGGAGAGACCCAGTACTTC. Its translation is CASSVGAGGETQYF.

CDR3 nucleotides: TGTGCCAGCAGTTCACCGGGACAGGGAAATGAAAAACTGTTTTTT. This codes for CASSSPGQGNEKLFF. J is TRBJ1-4 and V is TRBV5-6, with 9 positions matching TRBD1. The CDR3 is 15 residues long. After removal of 5 bases from V and 5 bases from J, the junction contained 7 bases not matched to a gene. The germline V gene encodes CDR1 SGHDT and CDR2 YYEEEE. Full variable domain (outside the CDR3, taken from reference TRBV5-6 and TRBJ1-4): DAGVTQSPTHLIKTRGQQVTLRCSPKSGHDTVSWYQQALGQGPQFIFQYYEEEERQRGNFPDRFSGHQFPNYSSELNVNALLLGDSALYLCASSSPGQGNEKLFFGSGTQLSVL.

The chain recombines TRBV12-3 or TRBV12-4 with TRBJ1-1, with no clear D. The V end was cut by 4 bases, the J end by 5 bases, with 8 bases between. The CDR3 is 12 amino acids. CDR3 in DNA: TGTGCCAGCAGTTCACCCCGGACTGAAGCTTTCTTT. Translation: CASSSPRTEAFF.

The chain carries TRBV4-2 and TRBJ2-1; 8 bases match TRBD2. The V gene's germline CDR1 is LGHNA and CDR2 YNFKEQ. CDR3 length: 19 amino acids. The trim removed 2 bases at V and 6 bases at J, leaving 18 bases unmatched. DNA of the CDR3: TGTGCCAGCAGCCAAACCATAATTGACCGACTAGCGAGCCTCAATGAGCAGTTCTTC. This translates into CASSQTIIDRLASLNEQFF.

V gene TRBV7-3 combines with J gene TRBJ2-3; tentative D call: TRBD1 (6 bases). The CDR3 runs 20 residues. With 2 bases removed from V and 2 bases from J, the gap between germline ends came to 26 bases. CDR1 is SGHTA, CDR2 FQGTGA, per germline. CDR3 protein: CASSLPNTPRTDENTDTQYF. The DNA for the CDR3 is TGTGCCAGCAGCTTACCCAACACCCCGAGGACAGATGAAAACACAGATACGCAGTATTTT.

This clone has just one count. The rearrangement joins TRBV28 to TRBJ2-1, with 8 bases matching TRBD2. The CDR3 is made up of 15 amino acids. V was clipped by 7 bases and J by 0 bases; unmatched bases: 5. Germline V gene lookup returns CDR1 MDHEN and CDR2 SYDVKM. CDR3 sequence: CASIGGGLSYNEQFF. CDR3 DNA: TGTGCCAGCATCGGGGGGGGGCTCTCCTACAATGAGCAGTTCTTC.

V gene TRBV27 combines with J gene TRBJ1-4, with TRBD1 as a possible D gene (6 bases). Germline CDR1 reads MNHEY; CDR2 reads SMNVEV (reference sequence). V was clipped by 5 bases and J by 0 bases, with 13 bases between them. The CDR3 consists of 16 residues. CDR3 DNA: TGTGCCAGCAGTGGGGGCTTTGGATCAACTAATGAAAAACTGTTTTTT. It codes for CASSGGFGSTNEKLFF.

The gene calls are TRBV6-5 and TRBJ1-3; TRBD1 might be the D (5 bases). The ends were cut back, 6 bases at V and 2 bases at J, with 11 bases in the middle. Per germline, CDR1 MNHEY and CDR2 SVGAGI. The CDR3 sequence is 14 residues long. In nucleotides, the CDR3 is TGTGCCAGCAGAGTGGACAAGGCTGGAAACACCATATATTTT. Translated, it gives CASRVDKAGNTIYF.

This chain uses TRBV5-1 with TRBJ2-7, with a weak D call TRBD1 (6 bases). Trimming left V 0 bases short and J 0 bases short, with 10 bases between. Germline V CDR1 and CDR2: SGHRS, YFSETQ. The CDR3 loop spans 15 amino acids. The CDR3 is CASSLARGSSYEQYF. The CDR3 nucleotides are TGCGCCAGCAGCTTGGCCAGGGGCAGCTCCTACGAGCAGTACTTC.

A word on this clone: This same CDR3 is encoded by further DNA sequences in the sample. The V and J genes are TRBV5-1 and TRBJ1-1; D is possibly TRBD1 (5 bases). This CDR3 spans 14 amino acids. Trimming removed 0 bases at V and 4 bases at J, with 10 bases between. The germline V gene encodes CDR1 SGHRS and CDR2 YFSETQ. CDR3 coding DNA: TGCGCCAGCAGCTTGGGGCAGGGTGGCACTGAAGCTTTCTTT. Amino acid sequence: CASSLGQGGTEAFF.

The J gene is TRBJ1-5, the V gene TRBV5-8; 7 nucleotides line up with TRBD1. The V gene's germline CDR1 is SGHTS and CDR2 YDEGEE. The CDR3 totals 14 residues. After removal of 0 bases from V and 5 bases from J, the junction contained 2 bases not matched to a gene. The CDR3 spells CASSLGQGYQPQHF. The CDR3 DNA sequence: TGTGCCAGCAGCTTGGGACAGGGATATCAGCCCCAGCATTTT.

This clone was detected once. V is TRBV18 and J is TRBJ2-5; D remains ambiguous. Germline assignment: CDR1 KGHSH and CDR2 LQKENI. The CDR3 length is 14 residues. V was pared by 2 bases and J by 2 bases, with 9 bases between. The CDR3 loop is CASSPSVAQETQYF. The CDR3 DNA sequence: TGTGCCAGCTCACCAAGCGTGGCACAAGAGACCCAGTACTTC. The full variable domain, with the rest looked up from reference TRBV18 and TRBJ2-5, is NAGVMQNPRHLVRRRGQEARLRCSPMKGHSHVYWYRQLPEEGLKFMVYLQKENIIDESGMPKERFSAEFPKEGPSILRIQQVVRGDSAAYFCASSPSVAQETQYFGPGTRLLVL.

This sequence joins TRBV2 and TRBJ1-4; no clear D. This CDR3 has 14 amino acids. Per the germline V gene, CDR1 is SNHLY and CDR2 is FYNNEI. V lost 7 bases and J 7 bases, leaving 16 bases between the germline ends. The CDR3 sequence is CASTGVLGAEKLFF. The CDR3, as DNA: TGTGCCAGCACCGGCGTCCTAGGAGCTGAAAAACTGTTTTTT.

The V gene is TRBV19, the J gene TRBJ1-2, with D perhaps matching TRBD1 (5 bases). V was trimmed by 7 bases and J by 7 bases, leaving 16 bases between them. Per germline, CDR1 LNHDA and CDR2 SQIVND (reference sequence). The CDR3 is 13 amino acids. Written as DNA, the CDR3 is TGTGCCAGTAATACACCCGGGGGTTCTGGCTACACCTTC. The encoded protein is CASNTPGGSGYTF. Filled out from reference TRBV19 and TRBJ1-2, the complete variable domain reads DGGITQSPKYLFRKEGQNVTLSCEQNLNHDAMYWYRQDPGQGLRLIYYSQIVNDFQKGDIAEGYSVSREKKESFPLTVTSAQKNPTAFYLCASNTPGGSGYTFGSGTRLTVV.